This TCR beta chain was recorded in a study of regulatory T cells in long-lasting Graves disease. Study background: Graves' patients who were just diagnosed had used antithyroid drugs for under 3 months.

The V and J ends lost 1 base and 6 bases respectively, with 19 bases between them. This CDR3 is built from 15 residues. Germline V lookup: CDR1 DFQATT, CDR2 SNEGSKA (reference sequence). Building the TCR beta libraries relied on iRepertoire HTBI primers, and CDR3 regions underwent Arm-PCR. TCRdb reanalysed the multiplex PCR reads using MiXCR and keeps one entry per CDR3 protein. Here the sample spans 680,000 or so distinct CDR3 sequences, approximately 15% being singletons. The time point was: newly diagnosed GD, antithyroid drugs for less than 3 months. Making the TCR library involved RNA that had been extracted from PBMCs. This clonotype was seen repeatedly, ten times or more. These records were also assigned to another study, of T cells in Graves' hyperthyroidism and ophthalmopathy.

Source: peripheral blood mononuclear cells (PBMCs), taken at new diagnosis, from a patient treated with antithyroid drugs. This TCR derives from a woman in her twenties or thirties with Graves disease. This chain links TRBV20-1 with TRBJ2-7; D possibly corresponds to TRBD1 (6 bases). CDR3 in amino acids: CSARVSSLGGREQYF. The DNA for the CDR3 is TGCAGTGCTAGAGTTTCGTCATTAGGGGGACGCGAGCAGTACTTC.